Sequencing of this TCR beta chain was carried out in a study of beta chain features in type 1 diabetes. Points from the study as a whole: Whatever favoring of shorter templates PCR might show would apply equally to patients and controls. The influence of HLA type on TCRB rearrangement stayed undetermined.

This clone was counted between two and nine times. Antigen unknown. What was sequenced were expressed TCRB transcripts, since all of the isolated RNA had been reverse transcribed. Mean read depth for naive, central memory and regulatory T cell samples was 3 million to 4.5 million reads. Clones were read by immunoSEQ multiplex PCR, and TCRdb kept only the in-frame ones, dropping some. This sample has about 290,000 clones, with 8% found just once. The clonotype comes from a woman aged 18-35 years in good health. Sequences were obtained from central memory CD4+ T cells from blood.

CDR3 amino acids: CASSPMAGSNQPQHF. The CDR3 DNA reads TGCGCCAGCAGCCCAATGGCAGGGAGCAATCAGCCCCAGCATTTT. The J gene is TRBJ1-5, the V gene TRBV5-1; D is perhaps TRBD1 (5 bases). V lost 4 bases to trimming and J lost 1 base, with 12 bases between them. This CDR3 is built from 15 residues. The germline gives CDR1 SGHRS, CDR2 YFSETQ.